These 14 T cell receptor beta chains share one sample of origin, sequenced in a study of tumor-infiltrating lymphocytes in oesophageal squamous cell carcinoma. MiXCR, run by TCRdb on the PCR reads, gives a single entry per CDR3 protein. The table shows tens of thousands of distinct CDR3 sequences, with approximately 34% occurring only once. The sequenced material came from esophageal tumor tissue. These receptors originate from a female donor with esophageal squamous cell carcinoma.

The genes are TRBV3-1 and TRBJ1-6, with 7 bases fitting TRBD1. V trimming: 0 bases; J trimming: 8 bases; junction bases outside the gene matches: 7. Germline V gene lookup returns CDR1 LGHDT and CDR2 YNNKEL (reference sequence). The CDR3 is 16 residues long. As DNA, the CDR3 is TGTGCCAGCAGCCAAGATACGCCAGGGGGTTATTCACCCCTCCACTTT. Protein product: CASSQDTPGGYSPLHF.

This clonotype has just a few counts. This chain uses TRBV7-2 with TRBJ2-3, with 14 bases matching TRBD2. V lost 4 bases to trimming and J lost 4 bases; unmatched junction nucleotides: 10. The length of the CDR3 is 18 residues. Germline V gene data show CDR1 as SGHTA and CDR2 as FQGNSA. CDR3 sequence reads: CASSSGTSGGFGADTQYF. DNA for the CDR3: TGTGCCAGCAGCTCCGGGACTAGCGGGGGCTTTGGCGCAGATACGCAGTATTTT. The full variable domain, in which reference TRBV7-2 and TRBJ2-3 provide the parts outside the CDR3, is GAGVSQSPSNKVTEKGKDVELRCDPISGHTALYWYRQSLGQGLEFLIYFQGNSAPDKSGLPSDRFSAERTGGSVSTLTIQRTQQEDSAVYLCASSSGTSGGFGADTQYFGPGTRLTVL.

Many counts were recorded for this clonotype. In nucleotides, the CDR3 is TGTGCCAGCAGCTTGGAACTAGCGGGAGCGAATGAGCAGTTCTTC. Translation gives CASSLELAGANEQFF. The chain recombines TRBV5-5 with TRBJ2-1; 11 bases map to TRBD2. This CDR3 has 15 residues. Unmatched junction bases numbered 3, after V lost 0 bases and J lost 7 bases. Germline values: CDR1 SGHKS, CDR2 YYEKEE (reference sequence). Using reference TRBV5-5 and TRBJ2-1 for the parts outside the CDR3, the full variable domain is DAGVTQSPTHLIKTRGQQVTLRCSPISGHKSVSWYQQVLGQGPQFIFQYYEKEERGRGNFPDRFSARQFPNYSSELNVNALLLGDSALYLCASSLELAGANEQFFGPGTRLTVL.

The V gene is TRBV7-9, the J gene TRBJ2-1, with TRBD2 matching over 8 bases. The DNA end is more similar to TRBJ2-7, so the J call may be wrong. The CDR3 contains 16 residues. The germline V gene has CDR1 SEHNR and CDR2 FQNEAQ (reference sequence). CDR3 sequence: CASTFHLAGRTDTQYF. Written as DNA, the CDR3 is TGTGCCAGCACCTTCCATTTAGCGGGACGCACAGATACGCAGTACTTC.

This rearrangement joins TRBV7-2 to TRBJ2-4, with 8 nucleotides matching TRBD1. The J call is in doubt because the DNA end fits TRBJ2-7 better. CDR1 SGHTA and CDR2 FQGNSA come from the germline V gene. This CDR3 spans 17 amino acids. The CDR3 bases are TGTGCCAGCAGCTTAGTTCCAGGGGGCAATATGGGCTACGAGCAGTACTTC. Its translation is CASSLVPGGNMGYEQYF.

V usage is TRBV7-3 and J usage is TRBJ2-3; TRBD2 agrees at 7 bases. The CDR3 totals 14 residues. From germline, CDR1 is SGHTA and CDR2 FQGTGA. V dropped 10 bases and J dropped 2; count of bases not matched to a gene: 9. The CDR3 loop is CAKERGLPTDTQYF. The CDR3, as DNA: TGTGCCAAAGAGCGGGGCCTACCCACAGATACGCAGTATTTT.

J is TRBJ2-5 and V is TRBV28; 8 bases are shared with TRBD2. Germline CDR1 is MDHEN and CDR2 is SYDVKM. This CDR3 contains 17 residues. Trimming cost V 6 bases and J 11 bases; bases outside gene matches: 23. The CDR3 reads CASRNPPGLGGNNEQYF. CDR3 coding DNA: TGTGCCAGCAGGAACCCGCCGGGACTAGGGGGTAACAATGAGCAGTACTTC. Based on the CDR3 plus reference TRBV28 and TRBJ2-5, the full variable domain is DVKVTQSSRYLVKRTGEKVFLECVQDMDHENMFWYRQDPGLGLRLIYFSYDVKMKEKGDIPEGYSVSREKKERFSLILESASTNQTSMYLCASRNPPGLGGNNEQYFGPGTRLLVL.

This clonotype was seen at least ten times. The chain combines TRBV6-1 with TRBJ2-7, with 11 bases aligning to TRBD1. The trim removed 6 bases at V and 5 bases at J, leaving 9 bases unmatched. Germline V CDR1 and CDR2: MNHNS, SASEGT. The CDR3 covers 15 residues. CDR3 nucleotide sequence: TGTGCCAGCAGGACCTTCGGACAGGGGGCCGACGAGCAGTACTTC. It codes for CASRTFGQGADEQYF.

This clonotype was observed at least ten times. At one end, the junction sequence differs from germline, possibly due to a read error. CDR3 DNA: TGTGCCAACAGTCCCGGACAGAAGTCCTACAATGAGCAGTTCTTC. It yields the protein CANSPGQKSYNEQFF. This chain joins TRBV12-3 or TRBV12-4 and TRBJ2-1; D is possibly TRBD1 (6 bases). CDR3 length: 15 residues.

The chain has TRBV5-1 and TRBJ2-3, with D uncertain. Per germline, CDR1 SGHRS and CDR2 YFSETQ. Trimming took 0 bases from V and 6 from J, leaving 11 bases between them. The CDR3 has 14 residues. The CDR3 nucleotides read TGCGCCAGCAGCTTGGCCGCTCTCAAGGATACGCAGTATTTT. It translates to CASSLAALKDTQYF.

This clonotype was found a few times. The chain couples TRBV7-3 to TRBJ2-3; D call uncertain. The CDR3 is 11 residues long. Germline V lookup: CDR1 SGHTA, CDR2 FQGTGA. V was clipped by 3 bases and J by 8 bases, with 6 bases between them. The CDR3 sequence is CASSLGGTQYF. CDR3 sequence (DNA): TGTGCCAGCAGCTTGGGCGGTACGCAGTATTTT.

The chain carries TRBV6-2 or TRBV6-3 and TRBJ2-6, with D hard to call. Trimming cost V 5 bases and J 0 bases, with 8 bases left between them. The CDR3 contains 15 residues. Germline-derived CDR1 and CDR2 are MNHEY and SVGEGT. DNA of the CDR3: TGTGCCAGCAGTGCAGAGAGCTCTGGGGCCAACGTCCTGACTTTC. Residues: CASSAESSGANVLTF.

The chain links TRBV19 to TRBJ1-5; 11 nucleotides match TRBD1. V shed 4 bases, J shed 5 bases, and the junction held 10 bases outside the gene matches. Per the germline V gene, CDR1 is LNHDA and CDR2 is SQIVND (reference sequence). The CDR3 contains 17 residues. The CDR3 spells CASSTIGQGATYQPQHF. As DNA, the CDR3 is TGTGCCAGTAGTACAATCGGACAGGGGGCTACGTATCAGCCCCAGCATTTT.

This clonotype was seen only once. This CDR3 is missing its conserved last phenylalanine or tryptophan, likely due to a read error. No DNA is shown, since the ends of the CDR3 on it are uncertain; the CDR3 is the one TCRdb lists. The genes are TRBV6-6 and TRBJ2-6. The CDR3 region is 8 residues in length, termini included. The germline V gene has CDR1 MNHNY and CDR2 SVGAGI (reference sequence). CDR3: CASSYLAT.